The 5 T cell receptor beta chains reported below all come from one sample, sequenced in a study of cytomegalovirus exposure and HLA in healthy donors. A multiplex PCR was run with 60 Vbeta primers and 13 Jbeta primers. TCRdb's copy holds only in-frame clones and misses some; the assay was immunoSEQ multiplex PCR. The sample lists 120,000 or so clones, 10% occurring once. Source material: PBMCs. The receptors shown here come from a woman under 30 in good health and CMV-seropositive.

The rearrangement links TRBV28 to TRBJ2-3; TRBD2 matches at 12 bases. The CDR3 covers 18 residues. V shed 6 bases and J 1 base; nucleotides not matched to a gene: 11. Germline loops: CDR1 MDHEN, CDR2 SYDVKM. The CDR3 is CASSETSGSQRGTDTQYF. CDR3 nucleotide sequence: TGTGCCAGCAGCGAGACTAGCGGGAGTCAAAGGGGCACAGATACGCAGTATTTT.

V and J are TRBV18 and TRBJ1-2; D is ambiguous. CDR1 KGHSH and CDR2 LQKENI come from the germline V gene. The V end was cut by 3 bases, the J end by 4 bases, with 9 bases between. The CDR3 sequence is 13 residues long. The CDR3 sequence: CASSPSGSYGYTF. CDR3 nucleotide sequence: TGTGCCAGCTCACCGTCGGGTAGCTATGGCTACACCTTC.

This clone was found a few times. The chain employs TRBV28 and TRBJ1-2; tentatively, D is TRBD1 (5 bases). CDR3 length: 16 amino acids. In germline, CDR1 is MDHEN, CDR2 SYDVKM. V was pared by 2 bases and J by 2 bases, with 15 bases between. The CDR3 spells CASSLTSPGRNYGYTF. CDR3 DNA: TGTGCCAGCAGTTTAACATCCCCAGGGCGAAACTATGGCTACACCTTC.

Note on this clone: Other DNA sequences in the sample encode the same CDR3. The chain joins TRBV10-2 to TRBJ1-5, with 7 positions matching TRBD1. The V segment lost 8 bases and the J segment 4 bases; nucleotides outside the gene matches: 5. Germline values: CDR1 WSHSY, CDR2 SAAADI. This CDR3 is 13 amino acids long. The CDR3: CASVGGRNQPQHF. The CDR3 coding sequence is TGCGCCAGCGTAGGGGGCAGGAATCAGCCCCAGCATTTT.

In its sample, this clone was seen a few times. The chain joins TRBV9 to TRBJ2-7; 7 positions match TRBD2. The length of the CDR3 is 15 residues. V was pared by 0 bases and J by 4 bases, with 7 bases of the junction left unmatched. CDR1 is SGDLS, CDR2 YYNGEE, per germline. The CDR3 is CASSVAAGVAYEQYF. DNA for the CDR3: TGTGCCAGCAGCGTAGCTGCGGGAGTAGCGTACGAGCAGTACTTC.